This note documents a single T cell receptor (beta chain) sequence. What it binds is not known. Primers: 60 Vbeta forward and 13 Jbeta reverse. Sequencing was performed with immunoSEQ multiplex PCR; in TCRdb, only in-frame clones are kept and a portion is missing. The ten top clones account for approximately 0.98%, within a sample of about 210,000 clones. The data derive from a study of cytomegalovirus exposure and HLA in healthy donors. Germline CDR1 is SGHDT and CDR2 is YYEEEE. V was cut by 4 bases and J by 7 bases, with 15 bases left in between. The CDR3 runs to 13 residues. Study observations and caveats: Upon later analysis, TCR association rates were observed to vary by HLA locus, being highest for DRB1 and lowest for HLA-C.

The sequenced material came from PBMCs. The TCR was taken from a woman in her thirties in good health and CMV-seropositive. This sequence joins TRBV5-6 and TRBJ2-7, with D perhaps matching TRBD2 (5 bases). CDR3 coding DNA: TGTGCCAGCAGCCTTCGGGATTCGAAGGAGCAGTACTTC. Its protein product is CASSLRDSKEQYF.